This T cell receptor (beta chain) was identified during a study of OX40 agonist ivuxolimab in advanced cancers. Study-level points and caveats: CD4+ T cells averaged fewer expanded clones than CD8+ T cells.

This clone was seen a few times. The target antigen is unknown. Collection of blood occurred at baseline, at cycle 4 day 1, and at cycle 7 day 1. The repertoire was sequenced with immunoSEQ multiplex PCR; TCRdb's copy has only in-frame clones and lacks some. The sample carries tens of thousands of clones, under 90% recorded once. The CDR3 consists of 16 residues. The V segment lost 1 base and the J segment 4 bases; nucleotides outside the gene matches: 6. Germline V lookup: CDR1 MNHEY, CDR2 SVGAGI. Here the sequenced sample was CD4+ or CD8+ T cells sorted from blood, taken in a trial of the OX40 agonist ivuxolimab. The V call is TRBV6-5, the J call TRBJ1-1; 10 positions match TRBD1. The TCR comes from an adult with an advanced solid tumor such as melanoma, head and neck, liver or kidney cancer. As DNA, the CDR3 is TGTGCCAGCAGTTACTTGAGGGACAGGGGATTCACTGAAGCTTTCTTT. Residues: CASSYLRDRGFTEAFF.